What follows are 21 T cell receptor beta chains derived from one specimen sequenced in a study of Graves' ophthalmopathy and Graves' hyperthyroidism (dated by TCRdb to 2016 to 2018). The reads were generated on an Illumina HiSeq 2000. For repertoire sequencing, TCR beta CDR3 regions were amplified from RNA transcripts. The first round of RT-PCR was done with HTBI primers and the Qiagen OneStep RT-PCR kit, and was followed by a second round of multiplex PCR, then size selection and purification. TCRdb itself trimmed the public reads at Q25 with fastp, ran MiXCR and retained productive beta chains. For every CDR3 protein sequence, its rows merge into one entry that carries the most common genes and DNA. Present in this sample are 200,000 to 250,000 distinct CDR3 sequences, around 45% of which were seen just once. 40% to 55% of the sample is in the top ten clones. What was sequenced was peripheral blood. These receptors originate from an adult man with Graves' ophthalmopathy.

This clonotype was detected a few times. The J gene is TRBJ1-1, the V gene TRBV29-1; D uncertain. With 7 bases removed from V and 1 base from J, the gap between germline ends came to 7 bases. Germline V lookup: CDR1 SQVTM, CDR2 ANQGSEA. CDR3 length: 11 residues. CDR3 loop: CSATRNTEAFF. In DNA, the CDR3 is TGCAGCGCTACTAGGAACACTGAAGCTTTCTTT.

This clonotype was counted a few times. The chain is built from TRBV10-3 and TRBJ2-7; possible D gene TRBD1, 6 bases. Germline V gene sequence: CDR1 ENHRY, CDR2 SYGVKD. V was clipped by 0 bases and J by 0 bases, with 9 bases between them. The length of the CDR3 is 15 residues. The CDR3 region is CAISESSGVSYEQYF. The CDR3 DNA follows: TGTGCCATCAGTGAGTCCTCAGGGGTCTCCTACGAGCAGTACTTC.

V is TRBV11-2 and J is TRBJ1-2; TRBD1 matches 8 bases. The CDR3 length is 15 residues. V gave up 5 bases and J gave up 4 bases; unmatched junction bases: 9. Germline V gives CDR1 SGHAT, CDR2 FQNNGV. The chain's CDR3 is CASSRAGGGGYGYTF. The CDR3 DNA reads TGTGCCAGCAGCCGAGCAGGGGGCGGGGGCTATGGCTACACCTTC.

The V and J genes are TRBV2 and TRBJ2-6, with 9 bases lining up with TRBD1. Losses at the gene ends were 4 bases for V and 3 bases for J; bases not matched to a gene: 4. Germline loops: CDR1 SNHLY, CDR2 FYNNEI. This CDR3 comprises 16 residues. DNA for the CDR3: TGTGCCAGCAGTGCGGGACAGGGTGGTGGGGCCAACGTCCTGACTTTC. It codes for CASSAGQGGGANVLTF.

This clonotype was recorded once. This CDR3 fails to terminate in the conserved phenylalanine or tryptophan, so it likely reflects a read error. It is unclear where the CDR3 begins or ends on the DNA, so no DNA is shown, and the CDR3 is as TCRdb lists it. J is TRBJ1-4 and V is TRBV7-9; the table calls TRBD1, which could not be checked here. The CDR3 is 9 residues long, counting both termini. Germline V CDR1 and CDR2: SEHNR, FQNEAQ (reference sequence). The chain's CDR3 is CASSHGTGV.

This clonotype was seen repeatedly, ten times or more. The chain joins TRBV25-1 to TRBJ1-2; no firm D call. The germline V gene encodes CDR1 MGHDK and CDR2 SYGVNS. V gave up 3 bases and J gave up 8 bases, with 28 bases separating them. The CDR3 extends over 18 amino acids. CDR3 DNA: TGTGCCAGCAGTGACGAGGCCTCACTATCCCCCTCGTCTTTCGGCTACACCTTC. Translating it yields CASSDEASLSPSSFGYTF.

This chain links TRBV7-9 with TRBJ1-2; the D gene is possibly TRBD1 (5 bases). CDR3 size: 13 residues. V was trimmed by 4 bases and J by 3 bases, leaving 9 bases between them. Germline values: CDR1 SEHNR, CDR2 FQNEAQ (reference sequence). CDR3 loop: CASSSGTDYGYTF. The CDR3 coding sequence is TGTGCCAGCAGCTCCGGGACTGACTATGGCTACACCTTC.

V usage is TRBV12-3 or TRBV12-4 and J usage is TRBJ1-2; D may be TRBD1 (5 bases). The CDR3 consists of 15 residues. The V gene lost 3 bases and the J gene lost 4 bases, with 15 bases spanning the gap. The CDR3: CASSLEGTRGYGYTF. CDR3 coding DNA: TGTGCCAGCAGTTTGGAGGGGACGCGGGGCTATGGCTACACCTTC.

This clonotype appeared a few times. This chain joins TRBV7-3 and TRBJ1-1; D is ambiguous. The CDR3 spans 14 residues. Germline-derived CDR1 and CDR2 are SGHTA and FQGTGA. The ends were cut back, 6 bases at V and 0 bases at J, with 11 bases in the middle. The CDR3: CASRLGRMNTEAFF. The CDR3 DNA sequence: TGTGCCAGCAGACTAGGCCGAATGAACACTGAAGCTTTCTTT.

As for this clonotype: At one end, the junction sequence differs from germline, possibly due to a read error. The chain combines TRBV24-1 with TRBJ1-5; D is unclear. Per the germline V gene, CDR1 is KGHDR and CDR2 is SFDVKD. The CDR3 consists of 15 residues. CDR3 sequence (DNA): TGCGCCAGCAGCCAAGATAGGTATAGCAATCAGTCCCAGCATTTT. Residues: CASSQDRYSNQSQHF.

This chain connects TRBV5-6 to TRBJ1-4; 7 bases line up with TRBD1. Per the germline V gene, CDR1 is SGHDT and CDR2 is YYEEEE. Trimming at V came to 0 bases and at J to 8 bases, leaving 4 bases not matched to a gene. This CDR3 has 14 amino acids. The CDR3 loop is CASSLGQGTEKLFF. The CDR3 DNA reads as TGTGCCAGCAGCTTGGGACAGGGAACGGAAAAACTGTTTTTT.

The chain joins TRBV7-2 to TRBJ1-1; D ambiguous. V lost 6 bases, J lost 10 bases, and 18 bases lay in between. Germline CDR1 is SGHTA and CDR2 is FQGNSA. This CDR3 spans 13 amino acids. The CDR3 loop is CASSLSHTEGAFF. DNA of the CDR3: TGTGCCAGCAGTCTTAGTCACACCGAGGGAGCTTTCTTT.

The rearrangement uses TRBV2 and TRBJ1-3; weak D call: TRBD1 (5 bases). The CDR3 length is 15 residues. V lost 6 bases and J lost 0, with 12 bases in between. Germline V gene data show CDR1 as SNHLY and CDR2 as FYNNEI. The CDR3 region has the DNA TGTGCCAGCAGCTTGCACAGGCCCTCTGGAAACACCATATATTTT. This sequence encodes CASSLHRPSGNTIYF. The full variable domain, rest sourced from reference TRBV2 and TRBJ1-3, is EPEVTQTPSHQVTQMGQEVILRCVPISNHLYFYWYRQILGQKVEFLVSFYNNEISEKSEIFDDQFSVERPDGSNFTLKIRSTKLEDSAMYFCASSLHRPSGNTIYFGEGSWLTVV.

The rearrangement links TRBV4-1 to TRBJ2-7; D is undetermined. V was cut by 1 base and J by 3 bases, with 7 bases left in between. The germline V gene encodes CDR1 MGHRA and CDR2 YSYEKL. The CDR3 spans 13 residues. CDR3 residues: CASSQAENYEQYF. CDR3 DNA: TGCGCCAGCAGCCAAGCTGAAAACTACGAGCAGTACTTC.

The rearrangement uses TRBV29-1 and TRBJ1-1; possibly TRBD1 for D (6 bases). V was pared by 6 bases and J by 0 bases, with 20 bases between. The CDR3 runs 16 residues. Germline-derived CDR1 and CDR2 are SQVTM and ANQGSEA. The CDR3 here is CSVTGGGRTMNTEAFF. The CDR3 nucleotides read TGCAGCGTGACCGGCGGGGGGCGGACCATGAACACTGAAGCTTTCTTT. Full variable domain (rest looked up from reference TRBV29-1 and TRBJ1-1): SAVISQKPSRDICQRGTSLTIQCQVDSQVTMMFWYRQQPGQSLTLIATANQGSEATYESGFVIDKFPISRPNLTFSTLTVSNMSPEDSSIYLCSVTGGGRTMNTEAFFGQGTRLTVV.

With respect to this clonotype: A much larger clone differs by one base, so this may be a read error. V gene TRBV2 combines with J gene TRBJ2-5, with 7 bases fitting TRBD1. Trimming cost V 6 bases and J 3 bases; bases outside gene matches: 4. The germline V gene has CDR1 SNHLY and CDR2 FYNNEI. This CDR3 has 13 residues. As DNA, the CDR3 is TGTGCCAGCAGCTCGGGACAGAAAGAGACCCAGTACTTC. Translated: CASSSGQKETQYF.

The chain joins TRBV25-1 to TRBJ2-3, with D uncertain. CDR1 is MGHDK and CDR2 is SYGVNS in the germline V gene. This CDR3 comprises 12 residues. Deletions cut 3 bases from V and 4 bases from J, with 5 bases between. The CDR3 coding sequence is TGTGCCAGCAGTGATGGTCCAGATACGCAGTATTTT. It is translated as CASSDGPDTQYF.

The rearrangement links TRBV7-9 to TRBJ1-3, with 10 positions matching TRBD1. The V and J ends lost 4 bases and 7 bases, in that order; junction bases with no gene match: 10. Germline V CDR1 and CDR2: SEHNR, FQNEAQ (reference sequence). The CDR3 contains 16 residues. The chain's CDR3 is CASSSPGQGFLNTIYF. Here the CDR3 DNA reads TGTGCCAGCAGCTCTCCGGGACAGGGGTTTTTGAACACCATATATTTT.

This clonotype was seen a few times. This sequence joins TRBV10-2 and TRBJ2-7; D remains ambiguous. Trimming left V 3 bases short and J 3 bases short, with 15 bases between. The CDR3 extends over 15 amino acids. CDR1 WSHSY and CDR2 SAAADI come from the germline V gene. CDR3 nucleotides: TGCGCCAGCAGTGATGTTAATAGAGAGAGCTACGAGCAGTACTTC. Residues: CASSDVNRESYEQYF.

This clonotype was observed many times. J is TRBJ1-2 and V is TRBV25-1; no firm D call. Germline CDR1 is MGHDK and CDR2 is SYGVNS. This CDR3 spans 14 amino acids. Trimming cost V 7 bases and J 0 bases, with 12 bases left between them. CDR3 sequence reads: CASKGFDANYGYTF. The CDR3 DNA follows: TGTGCCAGCAAAGGGTTCGACGCTAACTATGGCTACACCTTC.

This sequence joins TRBV3-1 and TRBJ2-5; no reliable D call. CDR1 is LGHDT, CDR2 YNNKEL, per germline (reference sequence). With 7 bases removed from V and 7 bases from J, the gap between germline ends came to 16 bases. The CDR3 totals 13 residues. CDR3 loop: CASTQSTRRTQYF. The CDR3 DNA reads TGTGCCAGCACCCAGAGTACCCGGCGGACCCAGTACTTC.